The source of this T cell receptor beta chain is a study of T cell responses to AZD1222 COVID-19 vaccine. The CDR3 loop spans 15 amino acids. V gave up 5 bases and J gave up 2 bases, with 13 bases separating them. Germline V gene lookup returns CDR1 MDHEN and CDR2 SYDVKM. Findings of the study overall: Possibly, clonal diversity was underestimated; donors were largely white British and included more females. When two AZD1222 doses had been given, Spike-specific TCR breadth and depth rose.

On this clone: Its antigen is not known.

This table comes from immunoSEQ multiplex PCR, and its TCRdb copy is limited to in-frame clones, with some not included. This table has 150,000 to 200,000 clones, approximately 89% appearing once. The J gene is TRBJ1-5, the V gene TRBV28; perhaps TRBD1 as D (5 bases). This TCR derives from an adult who received the AZD1222 COVID-19 vaccine. The sample was peripheral blood, taken 28 days after the second AZD1222 dose. CDR3 protein: CASSRPRGGNQPQHF. Here the CDR3 DNA reads TGTGCCAGCAGTCGCCCGCGGGGGGGCAATCAGCCCCAGCATTTT.